This passage covers 20 T cell receptor beta chains from one sample sequenced in a study of cytomegalovirus exposure and HLA in healthy donors. Amplification used 60 Vbeta primers and 13 Jbeta primers. Assay: immunoSEQ multiplex PCR; the TCRdb copy retains only in-frame clones and omits some. Found here are approximately 140,000 clones; the top ten clones hold around 1.5%. The sequenced sample consisted of PBMCs. The origin of the receptors is a woman between 45 and 60 years old in good health and CMV-seronegative.

This rearrangement joins TRBV5-1 to TRBJ2-2; 10 nucleotides align to TRBD1. This CDR3 is built from 15 residues. Looked up from germline, CDR1 is SGHRS and CDR2 is YFSETQ. V was clipped by 6 bases and J by 3 bases; unmatched bases: 5. The CDR3 DNA reads TGCGCCAGCAAACCGACAGGGGGCTACACCGGGGAGCTGTTTTTT. Translation: CASKPTGGYTGELFF. Supplemented by reference TRBV5-1 and TRBJ2-2, the full variable domain reads KAGVTQTPRYLIKTRGQQVTLSCSPISGHRSVSWYQQTPGQGLQFLFEYFSETQRNKGNFPGRFSGRQFSNSRSEMNVSTLELGDSALYLCASKPTGGYTGELFFGEGSRLTVL.

The chain links TRBV29-1 to TRBJ2-7; weak D call: TRBD1 (5 bases). The germline V and J ends were trimmed by 7 bases and 2 bases, with 15 bases remaining between them. Germline V gene lookup returns CDR1 SQVTM and CDR2 ANQGSEA. This CDR3 has 13 amino acids. CDR3 sequence: CSGTQDKTYEQYF. CDR3 bases: TGCAGCGGAACCCAGGACAAGACCTACGAGCAGTACTTC.

The chain is built from TRBV6-5 and TRBJ2-5; unclear D gene. CDR1 is MNHEY, CDR2 SVGAGI, per germline. This CDR3 contains 14 residues. Trimming removed 6 bases at V and 3 bases at J, with 14 bases between. DNA of the CDR3: TGTGCCAGCAGACTGGCGGCGGCAAAAGAGACCCAGTACTTC. Translation gives CASRLAAAKETQYF.

This chain joins TRBV4-3 and TRBJ2-7; D is perhaps TRBD1 (5 bases). Germline lookup yields CDR1 LGHNA and CDR2 YSLEER. The ends were cut back, 4 bases at V and 3 bases at J, with 16 bases in the middle. The CDR3 has 15 amino acids. CDR3 sequence (DNA): TGCGCCAGCAGCCCGACAAGAGACAGTGGCTACGAGCAGTACTTC. Translating it yields CASSPTRDSGYEQYF.

The chain has TRBV28 and TRBJ1-4; a weak D match, TRBD1 (6 bases). The CDR3 runs 12 residues. Germline V lookup: CDR1 MDHEN, CDR2 SYDVKM. V was pared by 4 bases and J by 12 bases, with 12 bases between. The CDR3 nucleotides read TGTGCCAGCAGTTCGCCGAACAGGGAACTGTTTTTT. As protein: CASSSPNRELFF.

V gene TRBV5-8 combines with J gene TRBJ2-7, with 8 bases aligning to TRBD1. Germline trimming cut 3 bases from V and 3 bases from J; bases unmatched to any gene: 14. CDR1 SGHTS and CDR2 YDEGEE come from the germline V gene. This CDR3 is 17 amino acids long. The CDR3 protein is CASSWGPLDRGNYEQYF. The CDR3, as DNA: TGTGCCAGCAGCTGGGGGCCTCTTGACAGGGGCAACTACGAGCAGTACTTC.

This rearrangement joins TRBV27 to TRBJ1-4; the D is unclear. The germline CDR1 and CDR2 sequences are MNHEY and SMNVEV (reference sequence). The CDR3 runs to 14 residues. Trimming pared 5 bases from V and 10 bases from J, leaving 17 bases between. This CDR3 is CASSVRKSLGKLFF. The CDR3 DNA follows: TGTGCCAGCAGTGTGCGGAAGAGTTTGGGAAAACTGTTTTTT.

This chain connects TRBV6-5 to TRBJ2-1; TRBD1 agrees at 7 bases. The V and J ends lost 0 bases and 5 bases, in that order; junction bases with no gene match: 4. Germline CDR1 is MNHEY and CDR2 is SVGAGI. This CDR3 spans 15 amino acids. In DNA, the CDR3 is TGTGCCAGCAGTTACTCGGGACAGATTGACAATGAGCAGTTCTTC. Amino acids: CASSYSGQIDNEQFF.

The V gene is TRBV4-3, the J gene TRBJ2-1, with D perhaps TRBD2 (6 bases). CDR3 size: 15 residues. Trimming stripped 0 bases from V and 7 bases from J, with 13 bases between. Germline-derived CDR1 and CDR2 are LGHNA and YSLEER. The CDR3 reads CASSQDRLTRNEQFF. CDR3 nucleotides: TGCGCCAGCAGCCAAGACCGACTGACTAGAAATGAGCAGTTCTTC.

The chain couples TRBV18 to TRBJ1-2, with 10 bases matching TRBD1. Germline CDR1 and CDR2: KGHSH and LQKENI. The CDR3 is 15 residues long. The junction had 9 bases not matched to a gene; V was cut back by 6 bases and J by 5 bases. In nucleotides, the CDR3 is TGTGCCAGCTCCTCCGGACAGGGGGGAGCGTATGGCTACACCTTC. This gives the protein CASSSGQGGAYGYTF.

The chain couples TRBV6-5 to TRBJ2-5; tentative D call: TRBD2 (5 bases). From germline, CDR1 is MNHEY and CDR2 SVGAGI. This CDR3 has 12 residues. The V and J ends lost 7 bases and 1 base respectively, with 7 bases between them. CDR3 DNA: TGTGCCAGCACCGGACTCCAAGAGACCCAGTACTTC. Translating gives CASTGLQETQYF.

The genes are TRBV7-6 and TRBJ2-7; 11 positions match TRBD2. The germline V gene encodes CDR1 SGHVS and CDR2 FNYEAQ. This CDR3 contains 16 residues. V dropped 3 bases and J dropped 1; count of bases not matched to a gene: 5. CDR3 protein: CASSFLAGGPSYEQYF. The CDR3 nucleotides are TGTGCCAGCAGCTTCTTAGCGGGAGGGCCGTCCTACGAGCAGTACTTC.

The genes are TRBV18 and TRBJ1-1; 7 positions agree with TRBD1. With V trimmed by 3 bases and J by 6 bases, 10 bases remained unmatched. The CDR3 extends over 15 amino acids. In germline, CDR1 is KGHSH, CDR2 LQKENI. CDR3 nucleotides: TGTGCCAGCTCACCTAGACAGGGACTTAGTTCTGAAGCTTTCTTT. It translates to CASSPRQGLSSEAFF. The full variable domain, its missing parts supplied by reference TRBV18 and TRBJ1-1, is NAGVMQNPRHLVRRRGQEARLRCSPMKGHSHVYWYRQLPEEGLKFMVYLQKENIIDESGMPKERFSAEFPKEGPSILRIQQVVRGDSAAYFCASSPRQGLSSEAFFGQGTRLTVV.

V and J are TRBV5-4 and TRBJ1-1, with D unresolved. The CDR3 extends over 15 amino acids. The germline V gene has CDR1 SGHNT and CDR2 YYREEE (reference sequence). The V and J ends lost 0 bases and 1 base respectively, with 10 bases between them. The CDR3 loop reads CASSLASGGNTEAFF. CDR3 in DNA: TGTGCCAGCAGCTTGGCCTCCGGTGGGAACACTGAAGCTTTCTTT.

This chain uses TRBV19 with TRBJ1-5; 8 nucleotides line up with TRBD1. Trimming at V came to 5 bases and at J to 4 bases, leaving 13 bases not matched to a gene. CDR3 length equals 17 residues. Germline loops: CDR1 LNHDA, CDR2 SQIVND (reference sequence). CDR3 region: CASSFLFPQGDNQPQHF. CDR3 sequence (DNA): TGTGCCAGTAGTTTCCTATTCCCACAGGGGGATAATCAGCCCCAGCATTTT.

J is TRBJ1-5 and V is TRBV5-1; a weak D match, TRBD1 (6 bases). V lost 4 bases and J 2 bases, leaving 13 bases between the germline ends. The CDR3 covers 15 residues. From germline, CDR1 is SGHRS and CDR2 YFSETQ. The CDR3 spells CASSQVSGGNQPQHF. The CDR3 region has the DNA TGCGCCAGCAGCCAAGTTTCAGGGGGCAATCAGCCCCAGCATTTT.

V is TRBV30 and J is TRBJ1-3; no clear D gene. Germline values: CDR1 GTSNPN, CDR2 SVGIG (reference sequence). The CDR3 contains 17 residues. Trimming stripped 4 bases from V and 0 bases from J, with 19 bases between. DNA of the CDR3: TGTGCCTGGACCAAACCCTACCTAACAGTCTCTGGAAACACCATATATTTT. Translated, it gives CAWTKPYLTVSGNTIYF. Variable domain in full (rest from reference TRBV30 and TRBJ1-3): SQTIHQWPATLVQPVGSPLSLECTVEGTSNPNLYWYRQAAGRGLQLLFYSVGIGQISSEVPQNLSASRPQDRQFILSSKKLLLSDSGFYLCAWTKPYLTVSGNTIYFGEGSWLTVV.

The CDR3 sequence is CASSLGDRGSGELFF. The CDR3 coding sequence is TGTGCCAGCAGCTTAGGGGACAGGGGATCCGGGGAGCTGTTTTTT. V usage is TRBV11-2 and J usage is TRBJ2-2; 10 positions match TRBD1. There are 15 residues in the CDR3. After removal of 1 base from V and 6 bases from J, the junction contained 2 bases not matched to a gene. Germline lookup yields CDR1 SGHAT and CDR2 FQNNGV.

The V and J genes are TRBV4-2 and TRBJ2-5; D call uncertain. The CDR3 sequence is 14 residues long. V shed 2 bases and J shed 5 bases, with 12 bases lying between them. CDR1 and CDR2 from the germline V gene are LGHNA and YNFKEQ. The CDR3 reads CASSQPLQIETQYF. The CDR3 DNA reads as TGTGCCAGCAGCCAACCTCTACAGATTGAGACCCAGTACTTC.

This chain uses TRBV5-1 with TRBJ2-5; possibly TRBD1 for D (6 bases). V lost 0 bases and J lost 2, with 8 bases in between. The CDR3 extends over 14 amino acids. Germline-derived CDR1 and CDR2 are SGHRS and YFSETQ. CDR3 DNA: TGCGCCAGCAGCTTGGGGCAGGGGCAAGAGACCCAGTACTTC. Amino acids: CASSLGQGQETQYF.